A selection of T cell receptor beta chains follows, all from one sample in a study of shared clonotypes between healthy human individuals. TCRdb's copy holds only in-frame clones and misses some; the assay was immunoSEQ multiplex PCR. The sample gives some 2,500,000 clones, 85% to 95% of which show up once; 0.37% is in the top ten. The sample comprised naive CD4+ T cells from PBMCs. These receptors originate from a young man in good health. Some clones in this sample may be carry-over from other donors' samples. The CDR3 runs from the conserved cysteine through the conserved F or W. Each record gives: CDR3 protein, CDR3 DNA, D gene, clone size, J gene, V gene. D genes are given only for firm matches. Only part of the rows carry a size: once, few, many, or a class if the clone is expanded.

CASSYGGAGGRGELFF	TGTGCCAGCAGTTACGGAGGAGCGGGAGGGAGAGGGGAGCTGTTTTTT	TRBD2	-	TRBJ2-2	TRBV6-5
CASSFLAGYNEQFF	TGTGCCAGCAGCTTTCTAGCGGGATACAATGAGCAGTTCTTC	TRBD2	-	TRBJ2-1	TRBV7-3
CASSLRQGTNEKLFF	TGCGCCAGCAGCCTCCGACAGGGAACTAATGAAAAACTGTTTTTT	TRBD1	once	TRBJ1-4	TRBV5-1
CASEGSAGANVLTF	TGTGCCAGCGAAGGGAGTGCTGGGGCCAACGTCCTGACTTTC	-	-	TRBJ2-6	TRBV28
CASSVATGSWQYF	TGTGCCAGCAGCGTAGCTACCGGCTCGTGGCAGTACTTC	-	-	TRBJ2-7	TRBV9
CASSPGEASLPQHF	TGCGCCAGCAGCCCCGGGGAGGCAAGCCTGCCCCAGCATTTT	-	-	TRBJ1-5	TRBV5-1
CASREDRSSGANVLTF	TGTGCCAGCAGGGAGGACAGAAGCTCTGGGGCCAACGTCCTGACTTTC	-	-	TRBJ2-6	TRBV7-3
CASSLWGSGNVDTQYF	TGCGCCAGCAGCTTGTGGGGTAGCGGGAATGTAGATACGCAGTATTTT	TRBD2	-	TRBJ2-3	TRBV5-1
CAWIGRGLTSGSNYNEQFF	TGTGCCTGGATTGGTCGGGGACTGACTAGCGGGAGCAATTACAATGAGCAGTTCTTC	TRBD2	-	TRBJ2-1	TRBV30
CASSEMGTRYGASSYEQYF	TGTGCCAGCAGTGAAATGGGGACGCGATACGGGGCCTCCTCCTACGAGCAGTACTTC	-	-	TRBJ2-7	TRBV2
CASSPGDRTSYNEQFF	TGCGCCAGCAGCCCAGGCGACAGAACCTCCTACAATGAGCAGTTCTTC	-	-	TRBJ2-1	TRBV5-1
CASSFRSSGRPNTGELFF	TGCGCCAGCAGCTTCAGGTCTAGCGGGCGGCCTAACACCGGGGAGCTGTTTTTT	TRBD2	once	TRBJ2-2	TRBV5-1
CATSRGGGSYEQYF	TGTGCCACCAGCAGAGGGGGGGGCTCCTACGAGCAGTACTTC	TRBD2	-	TRBJ2-7	TRBV15
CASSLALNRRGEQFF	TGTGCCAGCAGCTTAGCGTTAAACAGGAGGGGTGAGCAGTTCTTC	-	-	TRBJ2-1	TRBV11-1
CASSYVRGGYTF	TGTGCCAGCAGTTACGTTAGAGGAGGCTACACCTTC	-	-	TRBJ1-2	TRBV28
CASSFQGRGPSNYGYTF	TGTGCCAGCAGCTTCCAGGGCAGGGGTCCTTCTAACTATGGCTACACCTTC	-	-	TRBJ1-2	TRBV5-4
CASSSPRASTDTQYF	TGTGCCAGCAGCAGTCCCCGGGCAAGCACAGATACGCAGTATTTT	-	-	TRBJ2-3	TRBV28
CVGTGANTGELFF	TGTGTCGGGACAGGGGCCAACACCGGGGAGCTGTTTTTT	TRBD1	-	TRBJ2-2	TRBV7-9
CASSYSTVLNTEAFF	TGTGCCAGCAGTTACTCGACGGTTCTAAACACTGAAGCTTTCTTT	-	-	TRBJ1-1	TRBV6-5
CASSLARDRGETQYF	TGTGCCAGCAGCTTAGCGCGGGATCGGGGAGAGACCCAGTACTTC	-	-	TRBJ2-5	TRBV7-2
CASSPRGRTGELFF	TGTGCCAGCAGCCCCCGGGGGAGGACCGGGGAGCTGTTTTTT	-	-	TRBJ2-2	TRBV28